This T cell receptor (beta chain) was found in a study of T-cell memory formation after mild COVID-19. One entry per CDR3 protein results from TCRdb running MiXCR on the 5' RACE reads. The sample lists a few hundred thousand distinct CDR3 sequences, 28% seen once, with about 13% in the top ten. The ends were cut back, 0 bases at V and 4 bases at J, with 7 bases in the middle. The CDR3 totals 13 residues. CDR1 DFQATT and CDR2 SNEGSKA come from the germline V gene (reference sequence). The chain combines TRBV20-1 with TRBJ1-5; D is uncertain. The sequence was obtained from an adult woman who had mild COVID-19 (a few samples of this study predate the infection). Cell type and time point are not known. What was sequenced was PBMCs or a T cell subset sorted from them (not recorded which). The DNA for the CDR3 is TGCAGTGCTAGAGAGCACGATAATCAGCCCCAGCATTTT. This gives the protein CSAREHDNQPQHF.